Listed here are 20 T cell receptor beta chains from one sample, sequenced in a study of shared clonotypes between healthy human individuals. Libraries were prepared by immunoSEQ multiplex PCR; TCRdb keeps only in-frame clonotypes and omits some of them. The sample contains about 1 million clones, around 74% of which appear only once. Sequencing input: memory CD4+ T cells sorted from blood. Sample subset: CD45RA-negative fraction. The receptors were sampled from a young man in good health.

The genes are TRBV18 and TRBJ2-6; D is undetermined. The CDR3 covers 13 residues. Germline V gene lookup returns CDR1 KGHSH and CDR2 LQKENI. V was clipped by 3 bases and J by 4 bases, with 4 bases between them. CDR3 DNA: TGTGCCAGCTCACCTCCCGGGGCCAACGTCCTGACTTTC. Amino acids: CASSPPGANVLTF.

This clone has a handful of counts. The V gene is TRBV27, the J gene TRBJ2-7; 8 nucleotides align to TRBD1. CDR1 and CDR2 (germline): MNHEY, SMNVEV (reference sequence). The CDR3 runs 14 residues. Unmatched junction bases numbered 10, after V lost 6 bases and J lost 6 bases. The CDR3 loop is CASSPRTGMGEQYF. The CDR3 bases are TGTGCCAGCAGCCCTAGGACAGGGATGGGCGAGCAGTACTTC.

In this sample, this clone turned up once. The CDR3 nucleotides read TGTGCCAGCAGCTTGGAGGTTTCGGCAGCAAAGACTGAAGCTTTCTTT. Translating gives CASSLEVSAAKTEAFF. The rearrangement joins TRBV5-6 to TRBJ1-1, with D unclear. Trimming took off 0 bases at V and 5 bases at J, with 17 bases between the two ends. The CDR3 runs 16 residues. The germline CDR1 and CDR2 sequences are SGHDT and YYEEEE.

The table lists this clone with many counts. The chain couples TRBV5-5 to TRBJ2-5, with D perhaps matching TRBD1 (6 bases). CDR3 length: 14 residues. Germline-derived CDR1 and CDR2 are SGHKS and YYEKEE (reference sequence). Trimming shortened V by 3 bases and J by 2 bases, and 11 bases separated the two germline ends. The CDR3 sequence: CASSSLGAQETQYF. DNA for the CDR3: TGTGCCAGCAGCTCTTTGGGGGCTCAAGAGACCCAGTACTTC.

Regarding this clone: The sample contains more than one DNA sequence encoding this CDR3. This chain uses TRBV2 with TRBJ2-5; D unclear. With 5 bases removed from V and 2 bases from J, the gap between germline ends came to 3 bases. From germline, CDR1 is SNHLY and CDR2 FYNNEI. This CDR3 region has 11 residues. The DNA of the CDR3 is TGTGCCAGCAGTCCTCAAGAGACCCAGTACTTC. Its translation: CASSPQETQYF.

This clone was seen a few times. Other DNA sequences of this sample code for an identical CDR3. The chain recombines TRBV5-1 with TRBJ2-1; D gene ambiguous. CDR1 and CDR2 (germline): SGHRS, YFSETQ. V lost 4 bases to trimming and J lost 5 bases, with 4 bases between them. The CDR3 is 11 residues long. This chain's CDR3 is CASSPDNEQFF. Written as DNA, the CDR3 is TGCGCCAGCAGCCCCGACAATGAGCAGTTCTTC. Supplemented by reference TRBV5-1 and TRBJ2-1, the full variable domain reads KAGVTQTPRYLIKTRGQQVTLSCSPISGHRSVSWYQQTPGQGLQFLFEYFSETQRNKGNFPGRFSGRQFSNSRSEMNVSTLELGDSALYLCASSPDNEQFFGPGTRLTVL.

CDR3 sequence reads: CASSIQGATDTQYF. CDR3 nucleotides: TGTGCCAGCAGCATACAGGGGGCAACAGATACGCAGTATTTT. The V gene is TRBV7-3, the J gene TRBJ2-3, with 9 bases lining up with TRBD1. The germline V gene has CDR1 SGHTA and CDR2 FQGTGA. The J segment lost 3 bases and the V segment lost 5 bases, leaving 3 bases of the junction unmatched. The CDR3 is 14 residues long.

The chain joins TRBV5-6 to TRBJ2-1; no reliable D call. The CDR3 sequence is 16 residues long. V lost 5 bases, J lost 1 base, and 16 bases lay in between. Germline loops: CDR1 SGHDT, CDR2 YYEEEE. The CDR3 sequence: CASRDISISSYNEQFF. The CDR3 coding sequence is TGTGCCAGCAGAGATATATCCATTTCATCCTACAATGAGCAGTTCTTC.

CDR3 sequence: CSAEGQGDLETQYF. CDR3 nucleotides: TGCAGCGCCGAGGGACAGGGGGATTTAGAGACCCAGTACTTC. The chain links TRBV29-1 to TRBJ2-5; 11 bases are a match to TRBD1. Germline CDR1 reads SQVTM; CDR2 reads ANQGSEA. The CDR3 extends over 14 amino acids. V trimming: 7 bases; J trimming: 4 bases; junction bases outside the gene matches: 8.

In this sample, this clone turned up a few times. The sample has other DNA sequences that encode this CDR3 too. The rearrangement joins TRBV18 to TRBJ1-1, with D unclear. CDR1 KGHSH and CDR2 LQKENI come from the germline V gene. This CDR3 has 12 amino acids. V lost 3 bases, J lost 8 bases, and 10 bases lay in between. Here the CDR3 reads CASSPRTGEAFF. The CDR3 nucleotides are TGTGCCAGCTCACCCCGGACTGGAGAAGCTTTCTTT.

This chain connects TRBV11-2 to TRBJ2-7; unclear D gene. V gave up 5 bases and J gave up 6 bases, with 17 bases separating them. Germline CDR1 and CDR2: SGHAT and FQNNGV. This CDR3 has 14 amino acids. CDR3 residues: CASSDLAGRAEQYF. CDR3 bases: TGTGCCAGCAGCGATCTTGCCGGTCGCGCCGAGCAGTACTTC.

The chain is built from TRBV7-9 and TRBJ2-7, with 10 bases fitting TRBD1. Germline V CDR1 and CDR2: SEHNR, FQNEAQ (reference sequence). V was pared by 4 bases and J by 0 bases, with 3 bases of the junction left unmatched. This CDR3 contains 15 residues. This CDR3 reads CASSYGQGGSYEQYF. The CDR3 DNA reads TGTGCCAGCAGCTACGGACAGGGGGGCTCCTACGAGCAGTACTTC.

This chain connects TRBV7-9 to TRBJ2-1, with 10 bases matching TRBD1. Germline V gives CDR1 SEHNR, CDR2 FQNEAQ (reference sequence). Trimming took 4 bases from V and 4 from J; bases not matched to a gene: 4. This CDR3 has 15 amino acids. CDR3 DNA: TGTGCCAGCAGCTCCCGGGACAGGGGTTACAATGAGCAGTTCTTC. It encodes CASSSRDRGYNEQFF.

In this sample, this clone turned up a few times. The genes are TRBV9 and TRBJ2-3, with a weak D call TRBD2 (6 bases). The V gene's germline CDR1 is SGDLS and CDR2 YYNGEE. Deletions cut 4 bases from V and 2 bases from J, with 14 bases between. The CDR3 extends over 15 amino acids. CDR3 nucleotide sequence: TGTGCCAGCAGCTCCGAGTCGGACTACACAGATACGCAGTATTTT. It codes for CASSSESDYTDTQYF.

The V and J genes are TRBV6-1 and TRBJ1-6, with no clear D. The CDR3 totals 16 residues. Germline loops: CDR1 MNHNS, CDR2 SASEGT. Trimming took off 2 bases at V and 0 bases at J, with 8 bases between the two ends. The CDR3 DNA reads as TGTGCCAGCAGTGAATACCAGAGCTCCTATAATTCACCCCTCCACTTT. Translated, it gives CASSEYQSSYNSPLHF.

The chain combines TRBV6-6 with TRBJ2-7; TRBD1 aligns across 8 bases. Germline V gene data show CDR1 as MNHNY and CDR2 as SVGAGI (reference sequence). CDR3 size: 15 residues. Trimming cost V 2 bases and J 2 bases; bases outside gene matches: 5. The CDR3 is CASSYPGQETYEQYF. The CDR3 DNA follows: TGTGCCAGCAGTTACCCGGGACAGGAGACCTACGAGCAGTACTTC.

This sequence joins TRBV19 and TRBJ2-2, with D hard to call. The CDR3 contains 14 residues. The germline V gene encodes CDR1 LNHDA and CDR2 SQIVND (reference sequence). Trimming removed 4 bases at V and 1 base at J, with 7 bases between. The CDR3: CASSTKRNTGELFF. For the CDR3, the DNA is TGTGCCAGTAGTACGAAGAGGAACACCGGGGAGCTGTTTTTT.

As for this clone: Other DNA variants within this sample encode the same CDR3. The V gene is TRBV9, the J gene TRBJ2-7; TRBD2 is a possible D gene (5 bases). Germline V gene sequence: CDR1 SGDLS, CDR2 YYNGEE. With 0 bases removed from V and 3 bases from J, the gap between germline ends came to 10 bases. This CDR3 comprises 14 residues. CDR3 DNA sequence: TGTGCCAGCAGCGTAGACCCGGGGAGCTACGAGCAGTACTTC. Amino acid sequence: CASSVDPGSYEQYF. Combining the CDR3 with reference TRBV9 and TRBJ2-7 gives the whole variable domain DSGVTQTPKHLITATGQRVTLRCSPRSGDLSVYWYQQSLDQGLQFLIQYYNGEERAKGNILERFSAQQFPDLHSELNLSSLELGDSALYFCASSVDPGSYEQYFGPGTRLTVT.

The V call is TRBV9, the J call TRBJ2-3, with D maybe TRBD2 (6 bases). The CDR3 spans 16 residues. Per germline, CDR1 SGDLS and CDR2 YYNGEE. The ends were cut back, 2 bases at V and 6 bases at J, with 19 bases in the middle. The CDR3 DNA reads TGTGCCAGCAGCGTGGGGACTGGGGCCGGCGTGGATACGCAGTATTTT. The encoded protein is CASSVGTGAGVDTQYF.

The chain uses TRBV6-1 and TRBJ1-6, with D hard to call. This CDR3 has 13 amino acids. Trimming pared 7 bases from V and 7 bases from J, leaving 11 bases between. CDR1 and CDR2 from the germline V gene are MNHNS and SASEGT. The CDR3, as DNA: TGTGCCAGCAACGAAGAGAGAAATTCACCCCTCCACTTT. This codes for CASNEERNSPLHF.